The rows below give T cell receptor beta chains drawn from one sample of a study of spatial heterogeneity in lung cancer. TCRdb itself ran the 5' RACE reads through MiXCR, one entry per CDR3 protein. Altogether some 8,700 distinct CDR3 sequences are present, approximately 12% being singletons, with the ten largest covering 11%. The specimen comprised lung tumor tissue, sampled at surgery. Receptors originate from a male donor with early-stage non-small cell lung cancer. Each CDR3 is given without its conserved first and last residue. Each record gives: J gene, V gene, D gene, CDR3 protein. D genes are given only for firm matches.

TRBJ2-1 TRBV10-3 TRBD2 AISDAVAGAYNEQF
TRBJ2-3 TRBV10-3 NA AISEQGGQDTQY
TRBJ1-4 TRBV6-5 TRBD1 ASSYSGQGAREKLF
TRBJ1-2 TRBV5-6 NA ASSLGHWYGYT
TRBJ2-3 TRBV3-1 NA ASSQGWGKGTTDTQY
TRBJ1-3 TRBV27 NA ASSQGTYPSGNTIY
TRBJ1-2 TRBV6-2/TRBV6-3 NA ASSSINYGYT
TRBJ1-1 TRBV7-8 TRBD1 ASSLYSSQGGTNTEAF
TRBJ1-2 TRBV2 NA ASSDLTEYGYT
TRBJ2-2 TRBV12-3/TRBV12-4 NA ASTTPEQINTGELF
TRBJ1-1 TRBV5-1 TRBD1 ASSVGDRGRRTEAF
TRBJ1-5 TRBV5-6 TRBD1 ASSLGAGGGNQPQH
TRBJ1-1 TRBV27 NA ASTPMGVVRDTEAF
TRBJ1-2 TRBV6-5 TRBD1 ASSSGQGRLYGYGYT
TRBJ2-3 TRBV29-1 TRBD1 SVAAGTGGADTQY
TRBJ2-1 TRBV9 TRBD2 ASSVTSGGGSEQF
TRBJ2-7 TRBV6-6 NA ASSYSGGYPLDEQY
TRBJ2-1 TRBV7-2 TRBD2 ASSSLAGGLGSSYNEQF
TRBJ2-3 TRBV28 NA ASSPRVRPRQY
TRBJ1-2 TRBV29-1 NA SVERGLQGNGYT
TRBJ2-7 TRBV6-2/TRBV6-3 TRBD2 ASAGLALYEQY
TRBJ2-1 TRBV12-5 NA ASGLTVTGETNEQF
TRBJ1-5 TRBV6-1 NA ASSPLGVSQH
TRBJ2-7 TRBV6-5 TRBD2 ASSIGTSGSYEQY
TRBJ2-1 TRBV2 TRBD2 ASSEKVLASGTYEQF
TRBJ2-5 TRBV20-1 NA SASRGGWYQETQY
TRBJ1-2 TRBV7-6 TRBD1 ASSLGGQNYT
TRBJ2-7 TRBV28 NA ASSPGGRYEQY
TRBJ2-3 TRBV10-3 TRBD1 AISRQGGTDTQY
TRBJ1-2 TRBV29-1 TRBD1 SVLRTGGGVET
TRBJ1-2 TRBV28 NA ASKIDSTYGYT
TRBJ2-1 TRBV27 NA ASSMTRFYNEQF
TRBJ1-5 TRBV20-1 TRBD1 SARIQGGLEAFSNQPQH